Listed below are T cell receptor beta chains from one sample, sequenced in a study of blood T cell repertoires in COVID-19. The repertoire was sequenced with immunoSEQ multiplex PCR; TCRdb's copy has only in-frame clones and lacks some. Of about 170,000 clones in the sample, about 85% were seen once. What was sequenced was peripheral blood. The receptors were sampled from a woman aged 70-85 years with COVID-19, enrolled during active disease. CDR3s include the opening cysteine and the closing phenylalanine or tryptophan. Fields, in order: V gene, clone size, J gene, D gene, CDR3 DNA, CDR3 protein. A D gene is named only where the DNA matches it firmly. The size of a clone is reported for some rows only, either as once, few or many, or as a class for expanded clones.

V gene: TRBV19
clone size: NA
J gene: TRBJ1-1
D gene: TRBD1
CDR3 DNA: TGTGCCAGTAGCCCCAAAGACAGGGTTGGAAACACTGAAGCTTTCTTT
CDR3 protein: CASSPKDRVGNTEAFF

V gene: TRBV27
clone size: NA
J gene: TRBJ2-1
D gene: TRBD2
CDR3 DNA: TGTGCCAGCAGTTCAAGGAGAGACAGCGGGAGGGCCGGGAATGAGCAGTTCTTC
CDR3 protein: CASSSRRDSGRAGNEQFF

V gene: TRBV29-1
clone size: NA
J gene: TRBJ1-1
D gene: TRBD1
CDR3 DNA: TGCAGCGCTACGACAGGGATAACTGAAGCTTTCTTT
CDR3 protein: CSATTGITEAFF

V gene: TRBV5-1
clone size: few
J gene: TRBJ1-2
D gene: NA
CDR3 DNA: TGCGCCAGCAGCTTTCAGGACTCCTATGGCTACACCTTC
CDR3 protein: CASSFQDSYGYTF

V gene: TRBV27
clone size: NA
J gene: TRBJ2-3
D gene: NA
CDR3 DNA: TGTGCCAGCAGTCTCTCGCAGGGCGGTTTTGCAGATACGCAGTATTTT
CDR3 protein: CASSLSQGGFADTQYF

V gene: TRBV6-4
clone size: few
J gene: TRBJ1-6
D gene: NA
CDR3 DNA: TGTGCCAGCAGTGACCGACAGAATAATTCACCCCTCCACTTT
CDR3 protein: CASSDRQNNSPLHF

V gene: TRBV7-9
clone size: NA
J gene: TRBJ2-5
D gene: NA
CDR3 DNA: TGTGCCAGCAGCTTTACTAGCCAAGAGACCCAGTACTTC
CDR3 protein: CASSFTSQETQYF

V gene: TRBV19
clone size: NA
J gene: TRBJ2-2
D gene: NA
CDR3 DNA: TGTGCCAGTAGTATAGATCGGGACACCGGGGAGCTGTTTTTT
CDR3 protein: CASSIDRDTGELFF

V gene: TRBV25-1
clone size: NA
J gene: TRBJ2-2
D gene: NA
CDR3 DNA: TGTGCCACCAACCCCGGGAACACCGGGGAGCTGTTTTTT
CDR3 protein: CATNPGNTGELFF

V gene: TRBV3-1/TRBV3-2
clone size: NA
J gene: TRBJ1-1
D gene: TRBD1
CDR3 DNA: TGTGCCAGCAGCCGCCTAGTTAGCGGCAGGGGGTTGACTGAAGCTTTCTTT
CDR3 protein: CASSRLVSGRGLTEAFF

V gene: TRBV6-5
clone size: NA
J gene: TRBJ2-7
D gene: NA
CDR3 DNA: TGTGCCAGCAGTCACAGAACGGACAGTCTTTACGAGCAGTACTTC
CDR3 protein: CASSHRTDSLYEQYF